The 8 T cell receptor beta chains below all came from one sample that was sequenced in a study of human T cells and chemical hapten exposure. TCRdb fed the RACE reads into MiXCR, producing one record per CDR3 protein. The table has around 380,000 distinct CDR3 sequences, approximately 5% seen once. Sample time point: pre-sensitization, week 0. The treatment denotes: therapeutic diphenylcyclopropenone sensitization with weekly scalp DPC. The sequencing used whole blood, collected in connection with sensitization to the hapten diphenylcyclopropenone (DPC). The receptors here all came from a woman in her late teens or twenties with alopecia areata. Some clones in this sample may be carry-over from other donors' samples.

This clonotype was seen ten or more times. The V and J genes are TRBV20-1 and TRBJ2-3, with TRBD2 matching over 11 bases. V gave up 8 bases and J gave up 0 bases; unmatched junction bases: 10. This CDR3 comprises 16 residues. The germline V gene encodes CDR1 DFQATT and CDR2 SNEGSKA (reference sequence). CDR3 loop: CSPRASGGPSTDTQYF. CDR3 bases: TGCAGTCCCCGGGCTAGCGGGGGGCCTAGCACAGATACGCAGTATTTT.

The chain uses TRBV6-6 and TRBJ2-7; perhaps D is TRBD1 or TRBD2 (5 bases each). Germline V lookup: CDR1 MNHNY, CDR2 SVGAGI (reference sequence). Trimming shortened V by 6 bases and J by 7 bases, and 16 bases separated the two germline ends. This CDR3 has 13 residues. The CDR3 loop is CASSHGTGYEQYF. CDR3 DNA sequence: TGTGCCAGCAGCCACGGGACCGGCTATGAGCAGTACTTC.

V and J are TRBV27 and TRBJ2-3; 10 bases are shared with TRBD2. This CDR3 has 17 residues. Unmatched junction bases numbered 7, after V lost 4 bases and J lost 0 bases. The germline V gene encodes CDR1 MNHEY and CDR2 SMNVEV (reference sequence). CDR3 in amino acids: CASSSPLAGASTDTQYF. CDR3 in DNA: TGTGCCAGCAGTTCTCCTCTAGCGGGGGCTAGCACAGATACGCAGTATTTT.

This clonotype was observed at least ten times. The chain carries TRBV6-2 or TRBV6-3 and TRBJ2-3; TRBD1 matches at 8 bases. Germline CDR1 and CDR2: MNHEY and SVGEGT. V trimming: 0 bases; J trimming: 1 base; junction bases outside the gene matches: 3. CDR3 size: 16 residues. The CDR3 reads CASSYSGTGRTDTQYF. Here the CDR3 DNA reads TGTGCCAGCAGTTACTCCGGGACAGGCCGCACAGATACGCAGTATTTT.

The chain has TRBV29-1 and TRBJ1-4; D is ambiguous. V shed 4 bases and J shed 3 bases, with 12 bases lying between them. CDR3 length equals 14 residues. Germline CDR1 reads SQVTM; CDR2 reads ANQGSEA. The CDR3: CSVVTGSANEKLFF. The DNA of the CDR3 is TGCAGCGTTGTGACGGGCTCAGCTAATGAAAAACTGTTTTTT.

A few counts support this clonotype. The chain couples TRBV3-1 to TRBJ2-7, with no clear D. With 4 bases removed from V and 3 bases from J, the gap between germline ends came to 10 bases. Germline values: CDR1 LGHDT, CDR2 YNNKEL (reference sequence). The CDR3 sequence is 13 residues long. The CDR3 DNA is TGTGCCAGCAGCCCAAATGATAACTACGAGCAGTACTTC. Amino acid sequence: CASSPNDNYEQYF.

In its sample, this clonotype was seen a few times. The V gene is TRBV7-2, the J gene TRBJ2-7, with TRBD2 matching over 8 bases. The germline CDR1 and CDR2 sequences are SGHTA and FQGNSA. CDR3 length: 15 residues. The V segment lost 5 bases and the J segment 2 bases; nucleotides outside the gene matches: 8. The CDR3 nucleotides are TGTGCCAGCAGCACCACTAGCGGTTTACCCTACGAGCAGTACTTC. Translating it yields CASSTTSGLPYEQYF.

The gene calls are TRBV3-1 and TRBJ1-3; 7 nucleotides agree with TRBD1. With 6 bases clipped from V and 4 bases from J, the junction kept 6 bases outside the gene matches. The germline V gene has CDR1 LGHDT and CDR2 YNNKEL (reference sequence). CDR3 length equals 14 residues. The CDR3 DNA reads TGTGCCAGCAGTCTGACAGGGCGGGGAAACACCATATATTTT. Amino acid sequence: CASSLTGRGNTIYF. Based on the CDR3 plus reference TRBV3-1 and TRBJ1-3, the full variable domain is DTAVSQTPKYLVTQMGNDKSIKCEQNLGHDTMYWYKQDSKKFLKIMFSYNNKELIINETVPNRFSPKSPDKAHLNLHINSLELGDSAVYFCASSLTGRGNTIYFGEGSWLTVV.